One T cell receptor (beta chain) is described in this entry. CD45RO-negative, CCR7-selected cells formed the naive CD8 fraction, which excluded terminally differentiated effector memory CD45RA+ cells. Libraries were prepared by immunoSEQ multiplex PCR; TCRdb keeps only in-frame clonotypes and omits some of them. Altogether 1.5 million to 2.5 million clones are present, about 95% being singletons, with the ten largest covering roughly 1%. This sample is part of a study of shared clonotypes between healthy human individuals. The germline gives CDR1 MDHEN, CDR2 SYDVKM. With 11 bases clipped from V and 4 bases from J, the junction kept 11 bases outside the gene matches. This CDR3 region has 14 residues.

This chain uses TRBV28 with TRBJ1-5, with 7 bases fitting TRBD1. Specimen: naive CD8+ T cells sorted from blood. The sequence came from a man in his late teens or twenties in good health. This CDR3 reads CAPRGQGVNQPQHF. CDR3 coding DNA: TGTGCCCCCCGGGGGCAGGGGGTTAATCAGCCCCAGCATTTT.